Following are 26 T cell receptor beta chains from one sample sequenced in a study of T cells after yellow fever vaccination. TCRdb analysed the 5' RACE reads with MiXCR anew, one entry per CDR3 protein. Seen here are roughly 400,000 distinct CDR3 sequences, approximately 18% observed once, and the top ten hold 15% to 20%. This specimen was PBMCs, taken before the yellow fever booster vaccination. The receptors come from a man aged 18-30 years who received the YFV17D yellow fever vaccine.

A few counts support this clonotype. The chain uses TRBV6-6 and TRBJ1-2; 8 positions agree with TRBD1. This CDR3 is 14 amino acids long. CDR1 MNHNY and CDR2 SVGAGI come from the germline V gene (reference sequence). The V segment lost 2 bases and the J segment 4 bases; nucleotides outside the gene matches: 3. DNA for the CDR3: TGTGCCAGCAGTTACCAGGACAGGGTCTATGGCTACACCTTC. Its protein product is CASSYQDRVYGYTF.

The J gene is TRBJ2-2, the V gene TRBV12-3 or TRBV12-4, with D unclear. Deletions cut 3 bases from V and 0 bases from J, with 8 bases between. The CDR3 is 15 residues long. CDR3 sequence (DNA): TGTGCCAGCAGTTTTAACGCTCCGAACACCGGGGAGCTGTTTTTT. This translates into CASSFNAPNTGELFF.

The chain employs TRBV6-6 and TRBJ2-7; perhaps TRBD1 as D (6 bases). There are 14 residues in the CDR3. In germline, CDR1 is MNHNY, CDR2 SVGAGI (reference sequence). V lost 2 bases to trimming and J lost 5 bases, with 13 bases between them. The DNA of the CDR3 is TGTGCCAGCAGTTACGGGGGCTCAACCCACGAGCAGTACGTC. Its translation is CASSYGGSTHEQYV.

This clonotype was detected only a few times. This chain uses TRBV5-1 with TRBJ1-1; maybe TRBD1 (5 bases). With 5 bases removed from V and 0 bases from J, the gap between germline ends came to 11 bases. This CDR3 is built from 14 residues. Germline V gene sequence: CDR1 SGHRS, CDR2 YFSETQ. CDR3 residues: CASSDSYMNTEAFF. The CDR3 coding sequence is TGCGCCAGCAGTGACAGTTACATGAACACTGAAGCTTTCTTT.

The V gene is TRBV6-2 or TRBV6-3, the J gene TRBJ1-5, with a possible D match to TRBD1 (5 bases). CDR3 length: 15 residues. V lost 2 bases and J lost 7, with 15 bases in between. The germline gives CDR1 MNHEY, CDR2 SVGEGT. The CDR3 loop is CASSYRGGGWQPQHF. In nucleotides, the CDR3 is TGTGCCAGCAGTTACAGAGGTGGGGGGTGGCAGCCCCAGCATTTT.

V and J are TRBV4-1 and TRBJ2-6; no clear D. Trimming removed 7 bases at V and 5 bases at J, with 21 bases between. Germline CDR1 and CDR2: MGHRA and YSYEKL. CDR3 length: 17 amino acids. Written as DNA, the CDR3 is TGCGCCAGCAAGCCCCGGCCGTTCGACATCAGGGCCAACGTCCTGACTTTC. Translation: CASKPRPFDIRANVLTF.

In this sample, this clonotype turned up a few times. This chain joins TRBV3-1 and TRBJ1-2; TRBD1 matches 9 bases. Trimming cost V 0 bases and J 7 bases; bases outside gene matches: 0. Germline lookup yields CDR1 LGHDT and CDR2 YNNKEL (reference sequence). This CDR3 region has 13 residues. CDR3 loop: CASSQEDRGGYTF. The DNA for the CDR3 is TGTGCCAGCAGCCAAGAGGACAGGGGTGGCTACACCTTC.

There are a few counts of this clonotype. V is TRBV5-1 and J is TRBJ2-3, with D possibly matching TRBD2 (6 bases). Germline V CDR1 and CDR2: SGHRS, YFSETQ. Trimming removed 4 bases at V and 0 bases at J, with 12 bases between. This CDR3 has 15 residues. The CDR3 nucleotides are TGCGCCAGCAGCCTGGGGGGACGCAGCACAGATACGCAGTATTTT. Protein: CASSLGGRSTDTQYF.

Regarding this clonotype: No conserved phenylalanine or tryptophan ends this CDR3, so it is likely a read error. This rearrangement joins TRBV6-2 or TRBV6-3 to TRBJ1-5, with 7 bases aligning to TRBD1. The CDR3 runs to 14 residues. Per germline, CDR1 MNHEY and CDR2 SVGEGT. After removal of 8 bases from V and 0 bases from J, the junction contained 4 bases not matched to a gene. The CDR3 spells CASGQEYSNQPQHL. CDR3 bases: TGTGCCAGCGGACAGGAGTATAGCAATCAGCCCCAGCATCTT.

This clonotype was seen repeatedly, ten times or more. V gene TRBV28 combines with J gene TRBJ2-1; TRBD2 matches at 15 bases. The CDR3 runs 15 residues. V was pared by 11 bases and J by 1 base, with 3 bases of the junction left unmatched. The germline CDR1 and CDR2 sequences are MDHEN and SYDVKM. The CDR3 sequence is CAGLAGGRSYNEQFF. CDR3 bases: TGTGCCGGACTAGCGGGGGGGAGATCCTACAATGAGCAGTTCTTC. The variable domain in full, with the rest retrieved from reference TRBV28 and TRBJ2-1, is DVKVTQSSRYLVKRTGEKVFLECVQDMDHENMFWYRQDPGLGLRLIYFSYDVKMKEKGDIPEGYSVSREKKERFSLILESASTNQTSMYLCAGLAGGRSYNEQFFGPGTRLTVL.

This clonotype was counted a few times. V is TRBV7-2 and J is TRBJ2-6; D is ambiguous. CDR1 is SGHTA, CDR2 FQGNSA, per germline. Trimming stripped 1 base from V and 0 bases from J, with 7 bases between. This CDR3 is 16 amino acids long. CDR3 DNA: TGTGCCAGCAGCTTAGTTGTGAGCTCTGGGGCCAACGTCCTGACTTTC. This encodes CASSLVVSSGANVLTF.

In this sample, this clonotype turned up a few times. The chain recombines TRBV9 with TRBJ1-2; 9 nucleotides match TRBD1. V lost 2 bases and J lost 6; bases outside the gene matches: 8. Germline V CDR1 and CDR2: SGDLS, YYNGEE. The CDR3 is made up of 15 amino acids. CDR3 sequence (DNA): TGTGCCAGCAGCGTCAAGGACAGGGGTGCGAATGGCTACACCTTC. It codes for CASSVKDRGANGYTF. Using reference TRBV9 and TRBJ1-2 for the parts outside the CDR3, the full variable domain is DSGVTQTPKHLITATGQRVTLRCSPRSGDLSVYWYQQSLDQGLQFLIQYYNGEERAKGNILERFSAQQFPDLHSELNLSSLELGDSALYFCASSVKDRGANGYTFGSGTRLTVV.

The table lists this clonotype with a few counts. CDR3 sequence (DNA): TGTGCCAGCAGCTTATACGGACTTGCGGGGGGCCGGACCCAGTACTTC. It specifies CASSLYGLAGGRTQYF. V is TRBV5-6 and J is TRBJ2-5; TRBD2 agrees at 8 bases. Germline lookup yields CDR1 SGHDT and CDR2 YYEEEE. This CDR3 spans 16 amino acids. Trimming at V came to 2 bases and at J to 7 bases, leaving 13 bases not matched to a gene.

There are a few counts of this clonotype. The chain uses TRBV6-5 and TRBJ2-3; D is ambiguous. V gave up 2 bases and J gave up 2 bases, with 17 bases separating them. In germline, CDR1 is MNHEY, CDR2 SVGAGI. The CDR3 has 17 amino acids. The CDR3 sequence: CASSYRILRRDTDTQYF. In nucleotides, the CDR3 is TGTGCCAGCAGTTACCGGATACTTAGGCGAGACACAGATACGCAGTATTTT.

The sample holds one count of this clonotype. The chain carries TRBV4-1 and TRBJ2-7; 12 bases are a match to TRBD2. The CDR3 is 13 amino acids. The ends lost 7 bases at V and 3 bases at J; junction bases unmatched: 1. CDR1 MGHRA and CDR2 YSYEKL come from the germline V gene. CDR3 in DNA: TGCGCCAGCACTAGCGGGGGGGGCTACGAGCAGTACTTC. The encoded protein is CASTSGGGYEQYF.

This clonotype has ten or more counts. V and J are TRBV7-8 and TRBJ2-3, with unresolved D. CDR3 size: 13 residues. Germline CDR1 and CDR2: SGHVS and FQNEAQ. The V end lost 5 bases, the J end lost 8 bases, and 14 bases lay between the germline ends. CDR3 coding DNA: TGTGCCAGCAGCCTAATCGATAAGGGTACGCAGTATTTT. Residues: CASSLIDKGTQYF.

V gene TRBV18 combines with J gene TRBJ2-1, with D perhaps given as TRBD1 or TRBD2 (5 bases each). Germline-derived CDR1 and CDR2 are KGHSH and LQKENI. The CDR3 runs to 16 residues. The V gene lost 3 bases and the J gene lost 0 bases, with 12 bases spanning the gap. The CDR3, as DNA: TGTGCCAGCTCACCGGGGGATCCGAGCTCCTACAATGAGCAGTTCTTC. Protein product: CASSPGDPSSYNEQFF.

The chain links TRBV6-6 to TRBJ1-4; D might be TRBD1 (6 bases). Germline lookup yields CDR1 MNHNY and CDR2 SVGAGI (reference sequence). This CDR3 spans 16 amino acids. V dropped 2 bases and J dropped 4 bases, with 14 bases sitting between them. CDR3 in DNA: TGTGCCAGCAGTTACCTTGGGCAGGGGTATAATGAAAAACTGTTTTTT. This sequence encodes CASSYLGQGYNEKLFF.

In this sample, this clonotype turned up a few times. The chain couples TRBV28 to TRBJ2-7, with 9 bases aligning to TRBD1. Losses at the gene ends were 6 bases for V and 8 bases for J; bases not matched to a gene: 5. Germline loops: CDR1 MDHEN, CDR2 SYDVKM. The CDR3 is 12 residues long. This chain's CDR3 is CASSEQGAQQYV. The DNA of the CDR3 is TGTGCCAGCAGCGAACAGGGGGCCCAGCAGTACGTC.

This clonotype was recorded a few times. V usage is TRBV5-1 and J usage is TRBJ2-2; D gene ambiguous. Germline CDR1 SGHRS, CDR2 YFSETQ. Trimming shortened V by 7 bases and J by 5 bases, and 12 bases separated the two germline ends. The CDR3 loop spans 13 amino acids. The CDR3 DNA sequence: TGCGCCAGCGAATGGGGAAGGACCGGGGAGCTGTTTTTT. Protein product: CASEWGRTGELFF.

The J gene is TRBJ1-1, the V gene TRBV29-1; no firm D call. V shed 7 bases and J shed 6 bases, with 15 bases lying between them. CDR1 and CDR2 from the germline V gene are SQVTM and ANQGSEA. The CDR3 runs to 12 residues. The CDR3 sequence: CSAAGESAEAFF. The CDR3 nucleotides are TGCAGCGCCGCAGGTGAGTCGGCTGAAGCTTTCTTT.

This clonotype was recorded many times. This chain connects TRBV18 to TRBJ2-7; D not resolved. The CDR3 length is 13 residues. Per the germline V gene, CDR1 is KGHSH and CDR2 is LQKENI. The CDR3 sequence: CATALESTYEQYV. CDR3 sequence (DNA): TGTGCTACGGCCTTAGAAAGTACCTACGAGCAGTACGTC.

This clonotype has only a few counts. The V and J genes are TRBV29-1 and TRBJ1-1; D uncertain. Trimming cost V 6 bases and J 5 bases, with 13 bases left between them. The CDR3 covers 12 residues. Germline V CDR1 and CDR2: SQVTM, ANQGSEA. CDR3 region: CSVARVGTEAFF. The CDR3 DNA sequence: TGCAGCGTCGCGCGCGTTGGTACTGAAGCTTTCTTT. The variable domain in full, completed from reference TRBV29-1 and TRBJ1-1, reads SAVISQKPSRDICQRGTSLTIQCQVDSQVTMMFWYRQQPGQSLTLIATANQGSEATYESGFVIDKFPISRPNLTFSTLTVSNMSPEDSSIYLCSVARVGTEAFFGQGTRLTVV.

This clonotype showed up just a few times. V is TRBV6-1 and J is TRBJ1-1, with unresolved D. Germline CDR1 MNHNS, CDR2 SASEGT. Trimming pared 0 bases from V and 8 bases from J, leaving 13 bases between. The CDR3 runs 14 residues. The CDR3 bases are TGTGCCAGCAGTGAAGCGGGGTATAAGGCGGAAGCTTTCTTT. Its protein product is CASSEAGYKAEAFF.

Only a few counts were recorded for this clonotype. The chain recombines TRBV7-3 with TRBJ2-3, with TRBD2 as a possible D gene (7 bases). V shed 4 bases and J shed 3 bases, with 20 bases lying between them. This CDR3 is 17 amino acids long. Germline lookup yields CDR1 SGHTA and CDR2 FQGTGA. CDR3 loop: CASSSRMGGPSTDTQYF. CDR3 sequence (DNA): TGTGCCAGCAGCTCACGTATGGGGGGGCCATCAACAGATACGCAGTATTTT.

This clonotype was detected only a few times. The chain couples TRBV5-1 to TRBJ2-5, with TRBD2 matching over 7 bases. Germline lookup yields CDR1 SGHRS and CDR2 YFSETQ. There are 11 residues in the CDR3. Trimming cost V 6 bases and J 4 bases; bases outside gene matches: 0. CDR3 sequence reads: CASKRGETQYF. CDR3 coding DNA: TGCGCCAGCAAGCGGGGAGAGACCCAGTACTTC.